This T cell receptor (beta chain) was captured by sequencing in a study of tumor-infiltrating lymphocytes in primary liver carcinoma. At the level of the study: The study reported T1-T3 N0M0 tumors spanning 4.2 to 10 cm.

The authors made TCR beta cDNA from approximately 500 ng total RNA with a constant-region primer. Slightly modified ARM-PCR served as the procedure for the TCR beta libraries. These libraries came from three rounds of nested multiplex PCR. The first two PCR rounds, roughly 9 cycles each, used TRBV1-TRBV30 forward primers and a C-beta reverse primer. From the multiplex PCR reads, TCRdb called clonotypes with MiXCR, one entry per CDR3 protein. The table has fewer than 400,000 distinct CDR3 sequences, 65% seen once. The CDR3 loop spans 17 amino acids. In germline, CDR1 is MNHNS, CDR2 SASEGT. Deletions cut 1 base from V and 5 bases from J, with 17 bases between. Unsorted whole blood yielded blood RNA, and germline DNA was extracted as well.

The sequencing input was peripheral blood. The sequence was obtained from a man in his forties with primary liver carcinoma and hepatitis B virus infection. The chain combines TRBV6-1 with TRBJ2-2, with D maybe TRBD1 (6 bases). CDR3 in DNA: TGTGCCAGCAGTGAAGTGGCTAGACAGGATTTAACCGGGGAGCTGTTTTTT. This translates into CASSEVARQDLTGELFF.